The present TCR beta chain was sequenced within a study of CD8+CD57+ T cells in acquired aplastic anemia. Genomic DNA templated the TCR beta VDJ and CDR3 profiling. TCRdb re-called the reads with MiXCR, one entry per CDR3 protein. The repertoire holds 250,000 to 350,000 distinct CDR3 sequences, about three fifths seen once, with 1.3% in the top ten. CDR1 LNHDA and CDR2 SQIVND come from the germline V gene (reference sequence). This CDR3 contains 13 residues. With respect to this clonotype: At one boundary the junction diverges from the germline segment, which might be a read error.

Sequencing involved patients with CD8+CD57+ cell expansion previously shown by flow cytometry. The clonotype comes from a human donor with aplastic anemia. Source material: sorted CD4+, CD8+, or CD8+CD57+ T cells (not recorded which) from PBMCs. This chain connects TRBV19 to TRBJ2-7; a possible D gene is TRBD1 (5 bases). CDR3 amino acids: CAGSEDITYEQYF. The CDR3 coding sequence is TGTGCCGGTAGTGAGGACATTACCTACGAGCAGTACTTC.